Below, one TCR beta chain is given with its context. Its specificity is unknown. The entry originates in a study of CD8 T cells in Susac syndrome. Study-level results: Within Susac syndrome CD4+ T cell repertoires, clonal expansion was not evident.

Random hexamers served to reverse transcribe roughly 0.5 to 1 ug RNA. MiXCR, applied by TCRdb to the immunoSEQ multiplex PCR reads, yields one record per CDR3 protein. The sample has over 150,000 distinct CDR3 sequences, about 93% seen once; the top ten hold around 0.094%. Germline V gene lookup returns CDR1 GTSNPN and CDR2 SVGIG (reference sequence). Trimming shortened V by 2 bases and J by 6 bases, and 14 bases separated the two germline ends. The CDR3 contains 13 residues. The specimen sequenced was CD4+ T cells from PBMCs. V is TRBV30 and J is TRBJ2-7; D ambiguous. The origin of this receptor is a human donor with Susac syndrome. CDR3 in DNA: TGTGCCTGGAGTAGGACCACAGCCGGCGAGCAGTACTTC. Translation gives CAWSRTTAGEQYF.